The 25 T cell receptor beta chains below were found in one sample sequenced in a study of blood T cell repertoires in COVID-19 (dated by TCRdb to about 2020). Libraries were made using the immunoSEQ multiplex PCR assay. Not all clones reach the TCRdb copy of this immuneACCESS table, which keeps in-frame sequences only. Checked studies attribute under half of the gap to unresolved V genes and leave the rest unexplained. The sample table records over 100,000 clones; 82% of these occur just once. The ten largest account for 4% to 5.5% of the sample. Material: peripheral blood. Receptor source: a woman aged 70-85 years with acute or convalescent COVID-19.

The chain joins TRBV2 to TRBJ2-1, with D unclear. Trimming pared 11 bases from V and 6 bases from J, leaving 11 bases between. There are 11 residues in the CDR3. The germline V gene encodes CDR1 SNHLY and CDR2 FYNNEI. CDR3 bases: TGTGCCTCCCGTTTGCGCAATGAGCAGTTCTTC. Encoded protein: CASRLRNEQFF.

The CDR3 loop is CASSSTGLAGDLYEQYV. The CDR3 DNA follows: TGTGCCAGCAGCTCGACGGGACTAGCGGGGGACCTCTACGAGCAGTACGTC. V and J are TRBV5-6 and TRBJ2-7; TRBD2 matches at 14 bases. J lost 3 bases, V lost 3 bases, and 8 bases had no gene match. Germline values: CDR1 SGHDT, CDR2 YYEEEE. The CDR3 loop spans 17 amino acids.

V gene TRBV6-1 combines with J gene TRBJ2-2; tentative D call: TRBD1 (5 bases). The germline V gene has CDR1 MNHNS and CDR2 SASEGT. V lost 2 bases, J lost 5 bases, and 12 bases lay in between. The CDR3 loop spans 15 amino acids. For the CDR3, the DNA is TGTGCCAGCAGTGAACAGGGAATGAGGACCGGGGAGCTGTTTTTT. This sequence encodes CASSEQGMRTGELFF.

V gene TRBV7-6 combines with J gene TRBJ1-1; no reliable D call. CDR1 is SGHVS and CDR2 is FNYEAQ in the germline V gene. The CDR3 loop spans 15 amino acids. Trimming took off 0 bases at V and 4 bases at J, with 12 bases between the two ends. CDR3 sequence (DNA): TGTGCCAGCAGCTTAGCGTCAGGCGCAGCCACTGAAGCTTTCTTT. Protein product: CASSLASGAATEAFF.

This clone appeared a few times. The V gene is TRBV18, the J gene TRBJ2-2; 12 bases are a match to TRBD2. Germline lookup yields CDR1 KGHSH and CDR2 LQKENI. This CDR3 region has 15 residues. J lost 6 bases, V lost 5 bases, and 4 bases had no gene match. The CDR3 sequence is CASSRTSGAAGELFF. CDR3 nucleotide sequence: TGTGCCAGCTCAAGGACTAGCGGGGCGGCCGGGGAGCTGTTTTTT.

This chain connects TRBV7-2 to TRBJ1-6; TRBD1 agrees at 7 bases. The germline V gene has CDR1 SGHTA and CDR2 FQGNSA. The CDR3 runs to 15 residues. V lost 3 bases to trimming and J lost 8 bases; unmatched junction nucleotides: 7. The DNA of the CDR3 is TGTGCCAGCAGCTTTACCGGGACAGTATATTCACCCCTCCACTTT. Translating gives CASSFTGTVYSPLHF.

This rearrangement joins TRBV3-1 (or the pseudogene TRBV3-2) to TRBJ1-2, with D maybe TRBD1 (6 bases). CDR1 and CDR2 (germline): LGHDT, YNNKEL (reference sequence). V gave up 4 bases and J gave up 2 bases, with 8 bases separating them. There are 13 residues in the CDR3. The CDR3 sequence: CASSPDSNYGYTF. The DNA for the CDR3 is TGTGCCAGCAGCCCGGACAGCAACTATGGCTACACCTTC.

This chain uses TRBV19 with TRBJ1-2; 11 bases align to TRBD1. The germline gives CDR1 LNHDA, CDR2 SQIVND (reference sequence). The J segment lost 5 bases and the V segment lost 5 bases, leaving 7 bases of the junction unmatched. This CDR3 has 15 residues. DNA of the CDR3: TGTGCCAGTAGTCCCGGGGACAGGGGGAGATATGGCTACACCTTC. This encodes CASSPGDRGRYGYTF.

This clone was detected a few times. The chain's CDR3 is CASTGQFSSPLHF. Written as DNA, the CDR3 is TGTGCCAGCACTGGGCAATTTTCTTCACCCCTCCACTTT. V gene TRBV7-8 combines with J gene TRBJ1-6, with D unclear. V was shortened by 7 bases and J by 9 bases, with 13 bases between the two germline ends. Germline-derived CDR1 and CDR2 are SGHVS and FQNEAQ. This CDR3 contains 13 residues.

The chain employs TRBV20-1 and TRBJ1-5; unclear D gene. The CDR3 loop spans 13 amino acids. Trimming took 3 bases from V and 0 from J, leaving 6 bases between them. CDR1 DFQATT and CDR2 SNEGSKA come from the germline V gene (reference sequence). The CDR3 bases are TGCAGTGCTAGTGAACATAGCAATCAGCCCCAGCATTTT. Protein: CSASEHSNQPQHF.

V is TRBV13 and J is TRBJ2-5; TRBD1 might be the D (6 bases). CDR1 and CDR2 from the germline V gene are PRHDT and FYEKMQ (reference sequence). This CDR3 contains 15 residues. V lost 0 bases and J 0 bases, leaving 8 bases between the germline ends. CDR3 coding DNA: TGTGCCAGCAGCTTAGGTGGACAGTACCAAGAGACCCAGTACTTC. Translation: CASSLGGQYQETQYF.

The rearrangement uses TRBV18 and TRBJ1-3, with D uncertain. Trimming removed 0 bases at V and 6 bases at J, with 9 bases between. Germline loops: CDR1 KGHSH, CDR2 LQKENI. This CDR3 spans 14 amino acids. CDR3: CASSPPAGENTIYF. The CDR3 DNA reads TGTGCCAGCTCACCACCGGCAGGCGAAAACACCATATATTTT.

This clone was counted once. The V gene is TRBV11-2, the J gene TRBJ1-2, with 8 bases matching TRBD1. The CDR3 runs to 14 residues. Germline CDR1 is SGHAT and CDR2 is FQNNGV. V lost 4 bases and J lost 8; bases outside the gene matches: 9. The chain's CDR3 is CASSSIRGRGGYTF. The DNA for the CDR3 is TGTGCCAGCAGCTCTATCAGGGGGCGCGGCGGCTACACCTTC.

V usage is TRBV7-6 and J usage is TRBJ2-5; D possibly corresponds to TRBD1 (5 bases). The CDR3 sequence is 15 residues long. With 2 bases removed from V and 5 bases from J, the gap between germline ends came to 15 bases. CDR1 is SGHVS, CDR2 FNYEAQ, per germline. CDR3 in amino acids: CASSLTDKVRETQYF. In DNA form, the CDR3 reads TGTGCCAGCAGCTTAACGGACAAGGTCCGGGAGACCCAGTACTTC.

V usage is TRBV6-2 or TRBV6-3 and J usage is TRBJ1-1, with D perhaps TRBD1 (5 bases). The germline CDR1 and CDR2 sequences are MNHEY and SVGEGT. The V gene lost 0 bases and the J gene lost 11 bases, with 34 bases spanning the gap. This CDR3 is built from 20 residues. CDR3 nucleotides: TGTGCCAGCAGTTACTCCTCGCGGGGAAGGGCGGCATGGGACGCCAAGAAGGCTTTCTTT. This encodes CASSYSSRGRAAWDAKKAFF.

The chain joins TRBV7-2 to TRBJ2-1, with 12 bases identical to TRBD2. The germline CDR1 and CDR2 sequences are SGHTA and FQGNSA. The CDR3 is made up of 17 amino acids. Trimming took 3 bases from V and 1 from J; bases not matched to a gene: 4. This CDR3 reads CASSLTSGGTSYNEQFF. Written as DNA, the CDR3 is TGTGCCAGCAGCTTGACTAGCGGGGGTACGTCCTACAATGAGCAGTTCTTC.

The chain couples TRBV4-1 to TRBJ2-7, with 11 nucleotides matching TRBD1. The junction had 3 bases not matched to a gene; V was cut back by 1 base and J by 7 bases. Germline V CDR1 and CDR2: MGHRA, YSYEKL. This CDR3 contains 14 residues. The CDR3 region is CASSQGTGGGEQYV. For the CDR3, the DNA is TGCGCCAGCAGCCAAGGGACAGGGGGCGGGGAGCAGTACGTC.

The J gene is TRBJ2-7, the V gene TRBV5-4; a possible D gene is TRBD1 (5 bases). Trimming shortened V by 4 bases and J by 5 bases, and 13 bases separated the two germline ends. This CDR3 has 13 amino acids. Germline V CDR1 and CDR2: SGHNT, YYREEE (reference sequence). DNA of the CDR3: TGTGCCAGCAGCACCTCGACAGTAAACGAGCAGTACTTC. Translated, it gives CASSTSTVNEQYF.

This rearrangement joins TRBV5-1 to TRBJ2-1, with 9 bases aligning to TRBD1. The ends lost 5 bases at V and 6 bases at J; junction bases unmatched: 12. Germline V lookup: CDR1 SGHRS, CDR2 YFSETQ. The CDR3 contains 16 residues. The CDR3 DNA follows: TGCGCCAGCAGGACACCGGGGACAGGGTACGCCAATGAGCAGTTCTTC. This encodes CASRTPGTGYANEQFF.

The CDR3 is CASSPTQGQPYEAFF. In DNA form, the CDR3 reads TGTGCCAGCAGTCCTACCCAGGGACAGCCATATGAAGCTTTCTTT. This sequence joins TRBV6-5 and TRBJ1-1; the match to TRBD1 covers 7 bases. V shed 5 bases and J 7 bases; nucleotides not matched to a gene: 13. CDR1 and CDR2 from the germline V gene are MNHEY and SVGAGI. This CDR3 has 15 residues.

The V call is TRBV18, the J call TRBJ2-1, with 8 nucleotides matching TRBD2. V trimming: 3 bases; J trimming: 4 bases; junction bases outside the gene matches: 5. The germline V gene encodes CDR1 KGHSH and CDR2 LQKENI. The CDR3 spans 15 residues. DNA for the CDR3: TGTGCCAGCTCACCGGACCGGGGGGGATACAATGAGCAGTTCTTC. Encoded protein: CASSPDRGGYNEQFF.

As DNA, the CDR3 is TGTGCCAGCAGCTTAATAGCGGGGGGCCACGTGGTATACGAGCAGTACTTC. It specifies CASSLIAGGHVVYEQYF. The chain is built from TRBV5-5 and TRBJ2-7; 10 bases agree with TRBD2. Looked up from germline, CDR1 is SGHKS and CDR2 is YYEKEE (reference sequence). CDR3 size: 17 residues. J lost 4 bases, V lost 2 bases, and 12 bases had no gene match.

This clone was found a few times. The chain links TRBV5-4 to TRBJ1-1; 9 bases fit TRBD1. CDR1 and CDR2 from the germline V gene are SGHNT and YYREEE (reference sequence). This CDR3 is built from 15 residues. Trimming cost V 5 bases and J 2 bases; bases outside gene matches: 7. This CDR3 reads CASRYRTGENTEAFF. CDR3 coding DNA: TGTGCCAGCAGGTATAGGACAGGGGAAAACACTGAAGCTTTCTTT. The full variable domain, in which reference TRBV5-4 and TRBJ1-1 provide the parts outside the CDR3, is ETGVTQSPTHLIKTRGQQVTLRCSSQSGHNTVSWYQQALGQGPQFIFQYYREEENGRGNFPPRFSGLQFPNYSSELNVNALELDDSALYLCASRYRTGENTEAFFGQGTRLTVV.

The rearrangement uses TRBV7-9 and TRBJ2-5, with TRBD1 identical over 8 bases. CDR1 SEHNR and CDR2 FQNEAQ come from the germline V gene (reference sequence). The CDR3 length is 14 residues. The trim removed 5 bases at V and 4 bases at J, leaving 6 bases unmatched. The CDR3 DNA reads TGTGCCAGCAGCGAAGGGACAGGCCGAGAGACCCAGTACTTC. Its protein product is CASSEGTGRETQYF.

CDR3 sequence reads: CASSWTGTSFLNEQFF. For the CDR3, the DNA is TGTGCCAGCAGTTGGACCGGGACATCGTTTCTTAATGAGCAGTTCTTC. J is TRBJ2-1 and V is TRBV5-8; D possibly corresponds to TRBD1 (6 bases). Per germline, CDR1 SGHTS and CDR2 YDEGEE. Trimming took 5 bases from V and 7 from J, leaving 22 bases between them. The CDR3 sequence is 16 residues long.